This T cell receptor beta chain was identified in a study of STAT5B mutations in CD4+ large granular lymphocyte leukemia. Study overall: The CDR3 'QG' motif was associated with a particular HLA allele among healthy donors. Whole-study results and caveats: TRBV06-family usage was enriched in top patient clones (8/27) versus controls (2/35). No patients shared main leukemic clonotypes, though roughly 27% appeared at low frequency elsewhere.

This clone has more than one count but fewer than ten. Its antigen is not known. Sequencing was performed with immunoSEQ multiplex PCR; in TCRdb, only in-frame clones are kept and a portion is missing. The sample has some 30,000 clones; around 70% are singletons. Controls came from buffy coats of healthy blood donors. The length of the CDR3 is 14 residues. The germline V gene has CDR1 SNHLY and CDR2 FYNNEI. Trimming took 6 bases from V and 0 from J; bases not matched to a gene: 4. This sequence originates from a human donor in good health. The chain carries TRBV2 and TRBJ1-1, with TRBD1 identical over 7 bases. The sequencing input was CD4+ T cells from blood buffy coats. CDR3: CASRLTGLNTEAFF. Written as DNA, the CDR3 is TGTGCCAGCAGGCTGACAGGGTTGAACACTGAAGCTTTCTTT.